The sequence of this TCR beta chain was determined in a study of T cells of healthy individuals. The V segment lost 7 bases and the J segment 1 base; nucleotides outside the gene matches: 10. CDR1 and CDR2 (germline): LGHNT, FRNRAP. The CDR3 contains 16 residues. The table lists this clonotype with many counts. TCRdb analysed the 5' RACE reads with MiXCR anew, one entry per CDR3 protein. In the table there are tens of thousands of distinct CDR3 sequences, about 15% of which are singletons. The receptor comes from a human donor in good health. The chain is built from TRBV12-5 and TRBJ2-3; 8 positions agree with TRBD2. CDR3 DNA: TGTGCTAGTGCTTCTGGGGGAGCGGGAGGCACAGATACGCAGTATTTT. This translates into CASASGGAGGTDTQYF.